A single T cell receptor (beta chain) is shown here with its context. Antigen: not known. The data belong to a study of shared clonotypes between healthy human individuals. Broader study findings: Few donors limited the genetic and exposure-history diversity represented.

The CDR3 extends over 17 amino acids. The junction had 12 bases not matched to a gene; V was cut back by 0 bases and J by 6 bases. The run depth of the assay was deep. Each subset's genomic DNA was split evenly across several immunoSEQ plates. Method: immunoSEQ multiplex PCR; TCRdb's copy keeps in-frame clones and lacks some. The profile shows more than 2 million clones, roughly 94% of them singletons. CD45RO-negative, CCR7-selected cells formed the naive CD8 fraction, which excluded terminally differentiated effector memory CD45RA+ cells. All donors were healthy HIV-negative adults lacking recent acute infections or vaccinations.

This rearrangement joins TRBV23-1 to TRBJ1-1, with 8 bases lining up with TRBD1. TRBV23-1 is an open reading frame, and its role is uncertain. Source material: naive CD8+ T cells sorted from blood. This TCR was sampled from a man between 18 and 35 years old in good health. CDR3 sequence: CASSQSWPGQGGSEAFF. CDR3 in DNA: TGCGCCAGCAGTCAATCCTGGCCCGGACAGGGAGGGTCTGAAGCTTTCTTT.